The source of this T cell receptor beta chain is a study of T cell repertoires in cytomegalovirus infection (dated by TCRdb to between 2018 and 2021). For the wider study: Recently identified HLA-C-restricted CMV epitopes, whose presentation resists viral immunomodulation, were targeted by peptide stimulations together with well-studied HLA-B-restricted epitopes. Donor HLA type was relevant to the analysis, because carriage of CMV infection together with the matching HLA type was indicated by public TCR beta signatures.

The listed sequencing device is Illumina HiSeq 1500. The public reads were reanalyzed by TCRdb: fastp trimming at Q25, MiXCR alignment, in-frame beta chains only. One record per CDR3 amino acid sequence lists the most common genes and DNA. In all, the sample holds some 800,000 distinct CDR3 sequences, and about 28% of those were seen once. The ten most abundant clones make up over 10% of the sample. A word on this clonotype: Its antigen is still unknown. Nothing much larger sits one base from this clone, and base qualities are not available.

CDR1 and CDR2 were assigned from the germline V gene (reference sequence) as DFQATT and SNEGSKA. Taken from cysteine to phenylalanine, the CDR3 has 12 residues. Kept here is only the CDR3 DNA, which spans 36 bases and is read in frame from base 1. V is clipped by 1 base and J by 10 bases, and the sequence between their germline boundaries is 11 bases long. This specimen's treatment or condition label, interpreted: in vitro stimulation with specific CMV peptide epitopes to enrich CMV-specific T cells. What the work shows at the level of the full study, not this receptor alone: In both this cohort and an independent roughly 400-donor cohort, the cumulative frequency of public TCR beta family members distinguished carriers of CMV infection plus the relevant HLA type. The ex vivo response was dominated by HLA-C-restricted CMV-specific TCR beta clonotypes, and the single most frequent clonotype in two of eight donors was supplied by these HLA-C-restricted clonotypes.

The chain is encoded by TRBV20-1 joined to TRBJ2-1; the D gene remains uncertain. The sequence came from a human donor in good health (CMV status not recorded). Some clones in this sample may be carry-over from other donors' samples. The source material was cultured CD8+ T cells from PBMCs, sampled from culture after CMV antigen stimulation. The base sequence is TGCAGTGCTAGAGGGACCACTCCAGAGCAGTTCTTC. This is translated as CSARGTTPEQFF.